A selection of T cell receptor beta chains follows, all from one sample in a study of blood T cell repertoires in COVID-19. Some clones are missing from TCRdb's copy, which holds only in-frame ones; the method was immunoSEQ multiplex PCR. The table has about 220,000 clones, approximately 77% seen once. Sequences were obtained from peripheral blood. The source of these receptors is a woman of 80 years or more with acute or convalescent COVID-19. The CDR3 runs from the conserved cysteine through the conserved F or W. The D gene is left open where the match is weak. Rows give clone size only sometimes, using once, few, many, or a class for an expanded clone.

d_call	clone_size	v_call	j_call	cdr3_aa	cdr3_nt
NA	NA	TRBV28	TRBJ1-2	CASSTGRVRVGGYTF	TGTGCCAGCAGCACCGGGAGAGTTCGCGTCGGTGGCTACACCTTC
TRBD2	NA	TRBV3-1/TRBV3-2	TRBJ2-3	CASSNWGLAGGRTQYF	TGTGCCAGCAGCAACTGGGGACTAGCGGGGGGGCGTACGCAGTATTTT
NA	NA	TRBV5-6	TRBJ1-1	CASSEGQWVGTEAFF	TGTGCCAGCAGCGAAGGACAGTGGGTGGGGACTGAAGCTTTCTTT
TRBD1	NA	TRBV4-1	TRBJ2-3	CASSTPRTGGVTDTQYF	TGCGCCAGCAGCACACCCCGGACAGGGGGCGTGACAGATACGCAGTATTTT
TRBD1	NA	TRBV5-4	TRBJ1-1	CASSLDRGQTEAFF	TGTGCCAGCAGCTTGGACAGGGGGCAAACTGAAGCTTTCTTT
NA	once	TRBV7-6	TRBJ2-2	CASSLRGGAPGELFF	TGTGCCAGCAGCTTGAGGGGGGGCGCCCCCGGGGAGCTGTTTTTT
NA	NA	TRBV7-3	TRBJ1-1	CASSLNPVEGTEAFF	TGTGCCAGCAGCTTAAATCCAGTAGAGGGCACTGAAGCTTTCTTT
NA	NA	TRBV19	TRBJ2-3	CASNEGGQRFQVDTQYF	TGTGCCAGTAATGAAGGAGGACAGCGATTTCAGGTAGATACGCAGTATTTT
NA	NA	TRBV19	TRBJ1-2	CASSRRETANYGYTF	TGTGCCAGTAGTAGGAGGGAAACAGCTAACTATGGCTACACCTTC
TRBD2	NA	TRBV7-2	TRBJ2-3	CASSLGLLTQYF	TGTGCCAGCAGCTTGGGACTATTAACGCAGTATTTT
NA	NA	TRBV6-2/TRBV6-3	TRBJ1-5	CASSYSSARGQYSNQPQHF	TGTGCCAGCAGTTACTCGTCGGCCCGCGGACAGTATAGCAATCAGCCCCAGCATTTT
TRBD2	NA	TRBV3-1/TRBV3-2	TRBJ2-7	CASSQGGGGSYEQYF	TGTGCCAGCAGCCAGGGCGGCGGGGGCTCCTACGAGCAGTACTTC
NA	NA	TRBV24-1	TRBJ1-5	CATSDTVRNQPQHF	TGTGCCACCAGTGACACAGTTCGCAATCAGCCCCAGCATTTT
NA	NA	TRBV14	TRBJ2-3	CASSQGLGRDTQYF	TGTGCCAGCAGCCAAGGACTAGGAAGAGATACGCAGTATTTT
NA	NA	TRBV19	TRBJ1-1	CASRETGRLNTEAFF	TGTGCCAGTAGGGAGACAGGCCGATTGAACACTGAAGCTTTCTTT
NA	NA	TRBV19	TRBJ2-1	CASSMGPYNEQFF	TGTGCCAGTAGTATGGGCCCCTACAATGAGCAGTTCTTC
NA	NA	TRBV6-5	TRBJ1-2	CASRSSMGREYGYTF	TGTGCCAGCCGCTCGAGTATGGGCAGGGAATATGGCTACACCTTC
TRBD1	NA	TRBV3-1/TRBV3-2	TRBJ1-5	CASSSYRGFQHF	TGTGCCAGCAGCTCATACAGGGGGTTCCAGCATTTT
NA	once	TRBV19	TRBJ1-5	CASNPARGQPQHF	TGTGCCAGTAACCCCGCCCGGGGTCAGCCCCAGCATTTT
NA	NA	TRBV5-1	TRBJ2-3	CASSRRDSDTQYF	TGCGCCAGCAGCCGCCGGGACTCGGATACGCAGTATTTT
TRBD1	NA	TRBV6-1	TRBJ1-5	CASSDPGQATDQPQHF	TGTGCCAGCAGTGACCCAGGACAGGCAACCGATCAGCCCCAGCATTTT
NA	few	TRBV9	TRBJ1-6	CASSVAGQGGDSPLHF	TGTGCCAGCAGCGTAGCTGGTCAGGGCGGCGATTCACCCCTCCACTTT
TRBD2	NA	TRBV27	TRBJ2-1	CASSWPSGGGEQFF	TGTGCCAGCAGTTGGCCTAGCGGGGGCGGGGAGCAGTTCTTC
TRBD1	NA	TRBV19	TRBJ1-1	CASSIEDRVDTEAFF	TGTGCCAGTAGTATAGAAGACAGGGTGGACACTGAAGCTTTCTTT
NA	NA	TRBV3-1/TRBV3-2	TRBJ2-2	CASSLAGGRSTGELFF	TGTGCCAGCAGCCTGGCCGGGGGGCGTAGCACCGGGGAGCTGTTTTTT
TRBD1	NA	TRBV9	TRBJ1-5	CASSAGQGNQPQHF	TGTGCCAGCAGCGCCGGACAGGGAAATCAGCCCCAGCATTTT
TRBD1	NA	TRBV5-4	TRBJ2-3	CASSLDRGLVDTQYF	TGTGCCAGCAGCTTGGACAGGGGGCTGGTAGATACGCAGTATTTT
TRBD1	NA	TRBV7-8	TRBJ1-6	CASSLRDRGSTSPLHF	TGTGCCAGCAGCTTAAGGGACAGGGGGTCGACTTCACCCCTCCACTTT
NA	NA	TRBV7-8	TRBJ2-2	CASSFMRTGELFF	TGTGCCAGCAGCTTTATGCGAACCGGGGAGCTGTTTTTT
TRBD1	NA	TRBV2	TRBJ1-1	CASSEFPGQGTEAFF	TGTGCCAGCAGTGAGTTTCCGGGACAGGGCACTGAAGCTTTCTTT
NA	NA	TRBV7-9	TRBJ2-3	CASSPGLSRGTDTQYF	TGTGCCAGCAGCCCGGGACTTTCTCGAGGCACAGATACGCAGTATTTT
NA	once	TRBV11-3	TRBJ2-3	CASSPLATDTQYF	TGTGCCAGCAGCCCTCTAGCGACAGATACGCAGTATTTT
NA	NA	TRBV6-6	TRBJ1-3	CATIRTAPNTIYF	TGTGCCACCATCCGGACAGCGCCAAACACCATATATTTT
TRBD1	NA	TRBV25-1	TRBJ1-4	CASSLHRGLEEKLFF	TGTGCCAGCAGTTTACACAGGGGTTTGGAGGAAAAACTGTTTTTT
NA	once	TRBV9	TRBJ1-3	CASSVASGLRENTIYF	TGTGCCAGCAGCGTAGCTTCGGGACTAAGGGAAAACACCATATATTTT
NA	once	TRBV2	TRBJ1-1	CASSSQGMNTEAFF	TGTGCCAGCAGTTCGCAGGGGATGAACACTGAAGCTTTCTTT
TRBD1	NA	TRBV30	TRBJ2-2	CAWRTGTGGYYLANTGELFF	TGTGCCTGGAGGACCGGGACAGGGGGCTATTATCTCGCGAACACCGGGGAGCTGTTTTTT
NA	few	TRBV10-3	TRBJ1-5	CAIGVDRNHQPQHF	TGTGCCATCGGGGTTGACAGGAACCATCAGCCCCAGCATTTT